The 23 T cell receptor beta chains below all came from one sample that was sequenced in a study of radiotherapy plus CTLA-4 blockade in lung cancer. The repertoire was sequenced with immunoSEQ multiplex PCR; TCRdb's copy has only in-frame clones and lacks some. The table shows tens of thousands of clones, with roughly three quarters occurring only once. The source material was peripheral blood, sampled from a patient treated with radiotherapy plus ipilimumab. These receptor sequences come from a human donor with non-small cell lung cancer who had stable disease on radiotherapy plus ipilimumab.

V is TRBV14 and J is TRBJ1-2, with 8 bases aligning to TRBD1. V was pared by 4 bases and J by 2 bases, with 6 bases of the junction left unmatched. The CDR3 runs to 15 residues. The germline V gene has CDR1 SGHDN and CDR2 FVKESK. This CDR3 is CASSLRQGWNYGYTF. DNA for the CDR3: TGTGCCAGCAGCCTAAGACAGGGGTGGAACTATGGCTACACCTTC.

CDR3 sequence (DNA): TGTGCCAGCAGTGAAACCGGGATAGGCATTCAGTACTTC. Its protein product is CASSETGIGIQYF. The chain carries TRBV6-1 and TRBJ2-4; D perhaps matches TRBD2 (5 bases). The V gene lost 2 bases and the J gene lost 9 bases, with 11 bases spanning the gap. The CDR3 is 13 amino acids. Looked up from germline, CDR1 is MNHNS and CDR2 is SASEGT.

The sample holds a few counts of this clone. CDR3 nucleotide sequence: TGTGCCAGCAGTTTAGGGGGGGAGCAAGAGACCCAGTACTTC. Its protein is CASSLGGEQETQYF. This chain connects TRBV6-6 to TRBJ2-5; D is perhaps TRBD2 (7 bases). V was shortened by 4 bases and J by 2 bases, with 11 bases between the two germline ends. Germline lookup yields CDR1 MNHNY and CDR2 SVGAGI (reference sequence). CDR3 size: 14 residues.

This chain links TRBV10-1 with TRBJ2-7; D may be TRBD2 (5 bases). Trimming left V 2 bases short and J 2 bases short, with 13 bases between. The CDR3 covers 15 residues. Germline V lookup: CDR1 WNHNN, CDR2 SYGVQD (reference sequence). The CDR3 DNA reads TGCGCCAGCAGTGAGCGGCGGGTTGGGACCTACGAGCAGTACTTC. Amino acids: CASSERRVGTYEQYF.

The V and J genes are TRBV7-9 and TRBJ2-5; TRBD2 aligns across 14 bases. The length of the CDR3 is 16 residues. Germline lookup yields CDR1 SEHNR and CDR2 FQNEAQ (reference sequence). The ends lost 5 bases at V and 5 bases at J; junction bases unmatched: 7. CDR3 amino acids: CASSPGTSGSFETQYF. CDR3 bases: TGTGCCAGCAGCCCCGGGACTAGCGGGAGTTTCGAGACCCAGTACTTC. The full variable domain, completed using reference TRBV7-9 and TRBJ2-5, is DTGVSQNPRHKITKRGQNVTFRCDPISEHNRLYWYRQTLGQGPEFLTYFQNEAQLEKSRLLSDRFSAERPKGSFSTLEIQRTEQGDSAMYLCASSPGTSGSFETQYFGPGTRLLVL.

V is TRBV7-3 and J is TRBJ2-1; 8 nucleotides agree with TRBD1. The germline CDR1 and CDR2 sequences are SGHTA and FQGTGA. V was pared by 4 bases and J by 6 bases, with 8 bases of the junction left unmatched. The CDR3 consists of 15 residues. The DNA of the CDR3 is TGTGCCAGCAGCTCCCCGACAGGGGTGGGCAATGAGCAGTTCTTC. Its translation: CASSSPTGVGNEQFF.

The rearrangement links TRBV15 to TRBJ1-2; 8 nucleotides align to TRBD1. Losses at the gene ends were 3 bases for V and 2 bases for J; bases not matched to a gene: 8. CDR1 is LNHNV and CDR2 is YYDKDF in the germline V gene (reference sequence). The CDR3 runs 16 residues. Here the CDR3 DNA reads TGTGCCACCAGCAGGGCCCCGGACAGGGAAAACTATGGCTACACCTTC. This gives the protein CATSRAPDRENYGYTF.

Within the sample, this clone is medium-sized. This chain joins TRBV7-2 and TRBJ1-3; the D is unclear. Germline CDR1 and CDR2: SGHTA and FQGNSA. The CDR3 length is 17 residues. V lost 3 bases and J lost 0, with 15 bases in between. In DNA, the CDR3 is TGTGCCAGCAGCTTGGGCGGCGGGAGCTTCTCTGGAAACACCATATATTTT. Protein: CASSLGGGSFSGNTIYF. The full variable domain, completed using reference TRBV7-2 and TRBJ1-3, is GAGVSQSPSNKVTEKGKDVELRCDPISGHTALYWYRQSLGQGLEFLIYFQGNSAPDKSGLPSDRFSAERTGGSVSTLTIQRTQQEDSAVYLCASSLGGGSFSGNTIYFGEGSWLTVV.

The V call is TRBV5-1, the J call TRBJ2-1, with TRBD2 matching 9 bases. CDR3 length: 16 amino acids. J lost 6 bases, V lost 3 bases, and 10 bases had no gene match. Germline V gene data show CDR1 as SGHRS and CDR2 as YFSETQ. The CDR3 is CASSSQLAGGSNEQFF. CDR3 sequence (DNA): TGCGCCAGCAGCTCACAACTAGCGGGTGGTTCCAATGAGCAGTTCTTC.

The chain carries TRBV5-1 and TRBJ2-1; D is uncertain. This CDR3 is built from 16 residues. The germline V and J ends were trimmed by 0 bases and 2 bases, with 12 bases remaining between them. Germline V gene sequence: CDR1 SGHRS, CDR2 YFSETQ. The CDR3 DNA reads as TGCGCCAGCAGCTTGGTTTCGCTACGGGCCTACAATGAGCAGTTCTTC. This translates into CASSLVSLRAYNEQFF.

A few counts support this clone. The CDR3 nucleotides are TGTGCCAGCAGCTTAGTTCAGACGGGAGGGTCCACAGATACGCAGTATTTT. Translating gives CASSLVQTGGSTDTQYF. The chain joins TRBV13 to TRBJ2-3; TRBD2 agrees at 8 bases. The V segment lost 1 base and the J segment 2 bases; nucleotides outside the gene matches: 8. The CDR3 runs to 17 residues. Germline assignment: CDR1 PRHDT and CDR2 FYEKMQ (reference sequence).

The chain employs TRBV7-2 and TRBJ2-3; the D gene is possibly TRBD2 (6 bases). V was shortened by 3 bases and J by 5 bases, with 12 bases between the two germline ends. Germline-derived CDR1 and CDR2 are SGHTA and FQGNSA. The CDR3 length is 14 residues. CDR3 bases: TGTGCCAGCAGCTTGTCGGGAGTGGGAGATACGCAGTATTTT. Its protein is CASSLSGVGDTQYF.

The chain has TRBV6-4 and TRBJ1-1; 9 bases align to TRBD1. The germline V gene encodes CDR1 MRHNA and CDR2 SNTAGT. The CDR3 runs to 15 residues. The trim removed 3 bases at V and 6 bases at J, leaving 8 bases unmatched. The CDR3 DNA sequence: TGTGCCAGCAGTGAGGGGACAGGGAGGAGGGCTGAAGCTTTCTTT. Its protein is CASSEGTGRRAEAFF.

CDR3 sequence: CASSAVQTQYF. The CDR3 nucleotides are TGCGCCAGCAGCGCTGTCCAGACCCAGTACTTC. The genes are TRBV5-1 and TRBJ2-5; D is ambiguous. V dropped 4 bases and J dropped 6 bases, with 7 bases sitting between them. The CDR3 length is 11 residues. Germline CDR1 reads SGHRS; CDR2 reads YFSETQ. The full variable domain, rest sourced from reference TRBV5-1 and TRBJ2-5, is KAGVTQTPRYLIKTRGQQVTLSCSPISGHRSVSWYQQTPGQGLQFLFEYFSETQRNKGNFPGRFSGRQFSNSRSEMNVSTLELGDSALYLCASSAVQTQYFGPGTRLLVL.

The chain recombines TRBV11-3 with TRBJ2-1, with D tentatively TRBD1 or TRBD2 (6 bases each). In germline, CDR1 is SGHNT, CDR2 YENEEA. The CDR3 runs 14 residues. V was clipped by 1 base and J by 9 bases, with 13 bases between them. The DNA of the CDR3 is TGTGCCAGCAGCTTAGGTAGCAGGGGAGGTGAGCAGTTCTTC. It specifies CASSLGSRGGEQFF.

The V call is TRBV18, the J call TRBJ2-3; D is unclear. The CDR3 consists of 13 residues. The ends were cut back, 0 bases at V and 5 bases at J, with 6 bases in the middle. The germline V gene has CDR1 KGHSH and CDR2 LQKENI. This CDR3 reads CASSPPSQDTQYF. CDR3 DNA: TGTGCCAGCTCACCACCGTCCCAAGATACGCAGTATTTT.

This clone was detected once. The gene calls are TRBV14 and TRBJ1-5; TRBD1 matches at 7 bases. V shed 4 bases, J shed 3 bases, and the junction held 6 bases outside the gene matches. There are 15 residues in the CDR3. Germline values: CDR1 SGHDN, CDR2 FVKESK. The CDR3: CASSPGGGYNQPQHF. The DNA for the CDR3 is TGTGCCAGCAGCCCTGGAGGGGGCTACAATCAGCCCCAGCATTTT.

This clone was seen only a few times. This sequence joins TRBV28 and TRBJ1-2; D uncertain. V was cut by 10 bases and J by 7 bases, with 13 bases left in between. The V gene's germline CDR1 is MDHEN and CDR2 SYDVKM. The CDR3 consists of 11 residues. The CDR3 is CATLRVGGYTF. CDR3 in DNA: TGTGCCACCTTAAGGGTGGGTGGCTACACCTTC.

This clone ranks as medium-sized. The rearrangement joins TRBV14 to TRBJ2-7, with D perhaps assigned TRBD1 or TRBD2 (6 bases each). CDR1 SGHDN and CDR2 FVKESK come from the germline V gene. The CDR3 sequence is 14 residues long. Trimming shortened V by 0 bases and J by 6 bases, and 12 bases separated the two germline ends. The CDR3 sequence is CASSQEWGAAEQYF. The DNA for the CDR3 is TGTGCCAGCAGCCAAGAGTGGGGGGCAGCCGAGCAGTACTTC.

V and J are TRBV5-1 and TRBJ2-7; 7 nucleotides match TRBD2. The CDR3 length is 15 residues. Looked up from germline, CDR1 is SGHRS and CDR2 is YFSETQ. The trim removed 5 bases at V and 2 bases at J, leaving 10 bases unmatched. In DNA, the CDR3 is TGCGCCAGCAGTTCTGTTGGCGGGAGTGCCTACGAGCAGTACTTC. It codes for CASSSVGGSAYEQYF.

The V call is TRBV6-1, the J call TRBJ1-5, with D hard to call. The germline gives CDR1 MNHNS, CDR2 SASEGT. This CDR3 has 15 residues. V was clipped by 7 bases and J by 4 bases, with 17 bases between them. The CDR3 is CASMANQNVNQPQHF. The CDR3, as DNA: TGTGCCAGCATGGCCAACCAGAATGTAAATCAGCCCCAGCATTTT.

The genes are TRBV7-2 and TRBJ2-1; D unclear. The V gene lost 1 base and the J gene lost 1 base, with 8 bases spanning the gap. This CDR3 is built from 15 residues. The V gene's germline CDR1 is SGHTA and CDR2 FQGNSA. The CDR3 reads CASSLVLVSYNEQFF. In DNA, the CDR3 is TGTGCCAGCAGCTTAGTCCTGGTTTCCTACAATGAGCAGTTCTTC.

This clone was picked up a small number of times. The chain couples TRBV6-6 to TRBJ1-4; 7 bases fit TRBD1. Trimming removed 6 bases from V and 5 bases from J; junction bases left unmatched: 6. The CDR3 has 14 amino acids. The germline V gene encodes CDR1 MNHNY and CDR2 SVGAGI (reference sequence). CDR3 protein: CASRRQGGNEKLFF. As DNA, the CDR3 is TGTGCCAGCAGGCGACAGGGAGGAAATGAAAAACTGTTTTTT.